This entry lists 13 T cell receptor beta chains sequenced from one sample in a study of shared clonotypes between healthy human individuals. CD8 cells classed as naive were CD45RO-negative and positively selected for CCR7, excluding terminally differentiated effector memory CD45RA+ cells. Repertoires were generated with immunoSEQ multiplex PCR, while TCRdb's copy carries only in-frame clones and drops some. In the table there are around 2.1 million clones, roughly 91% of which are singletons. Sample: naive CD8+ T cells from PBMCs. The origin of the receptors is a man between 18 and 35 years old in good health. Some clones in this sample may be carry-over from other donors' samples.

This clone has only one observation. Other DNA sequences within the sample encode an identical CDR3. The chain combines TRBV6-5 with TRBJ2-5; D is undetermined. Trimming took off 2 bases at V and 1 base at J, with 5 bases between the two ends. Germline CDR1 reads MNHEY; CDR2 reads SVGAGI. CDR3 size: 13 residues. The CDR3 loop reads CASSYGLQETQYF. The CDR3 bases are TGTGCCAGCAGTTACGGCCTCCAAGAGACCCAGTACTTC.

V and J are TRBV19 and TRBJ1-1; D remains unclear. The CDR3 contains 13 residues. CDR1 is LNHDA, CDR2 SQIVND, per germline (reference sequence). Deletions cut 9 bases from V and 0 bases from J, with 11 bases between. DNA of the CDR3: TGTGCCAGCCGCCTGATCATGAACACTGAAGCTTTCTTT. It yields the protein CASRLIMNTEAFF.

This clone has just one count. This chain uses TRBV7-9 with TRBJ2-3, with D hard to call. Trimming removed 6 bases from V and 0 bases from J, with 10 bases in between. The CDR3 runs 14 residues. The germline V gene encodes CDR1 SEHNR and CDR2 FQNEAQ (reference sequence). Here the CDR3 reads CASRSPFSTDTQYF. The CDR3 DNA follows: TGTGCCAGCAGGTCCCCGTTTAGCACAGATACGCAGTATTTT.

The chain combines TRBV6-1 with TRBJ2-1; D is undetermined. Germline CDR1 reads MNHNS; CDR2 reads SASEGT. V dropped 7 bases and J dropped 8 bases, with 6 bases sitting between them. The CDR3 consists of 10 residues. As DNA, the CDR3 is TGTGCCAGCATAGGGTATGAGCAGTTCTTC. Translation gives CASIGYEQFF.

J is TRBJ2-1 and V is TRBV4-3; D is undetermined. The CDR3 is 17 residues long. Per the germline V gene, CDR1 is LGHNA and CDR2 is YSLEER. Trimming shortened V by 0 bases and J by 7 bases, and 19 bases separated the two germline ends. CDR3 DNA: TGCGCCAGCAGCCAAGAGACGGACCAGAGGTTTTGGAATGAGCAGTTCTTC. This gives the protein CASSQETDQRFWNEQFF.

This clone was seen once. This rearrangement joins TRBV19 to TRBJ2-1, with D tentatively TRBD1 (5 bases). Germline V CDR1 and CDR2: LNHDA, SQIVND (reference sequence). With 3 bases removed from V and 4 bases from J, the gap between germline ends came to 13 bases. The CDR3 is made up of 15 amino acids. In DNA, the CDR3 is TGTGCCAGTAGTATTAGGGGCTCGCGGTACAATGAGCAGTTCTTC. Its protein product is CASSIRGSRYNEQFF.

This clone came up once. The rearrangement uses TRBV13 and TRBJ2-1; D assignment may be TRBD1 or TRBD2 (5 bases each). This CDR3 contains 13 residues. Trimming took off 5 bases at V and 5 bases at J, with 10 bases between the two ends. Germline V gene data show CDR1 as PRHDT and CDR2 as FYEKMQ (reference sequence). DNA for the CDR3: TGTGCCAGCAGCCCGGGACGCAACAATGAGCAGTTCTTC. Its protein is CASSPGRNNEQFF.

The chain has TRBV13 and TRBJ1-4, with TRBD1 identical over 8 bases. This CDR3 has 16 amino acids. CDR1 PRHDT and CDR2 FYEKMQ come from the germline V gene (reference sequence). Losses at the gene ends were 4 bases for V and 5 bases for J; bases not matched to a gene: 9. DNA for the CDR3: TGTGCCAGCAGCTGGAGTTCCGGGACAGGAAATGAAAAACTGTTTTTT. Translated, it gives CASSWSSGTGNEKLFF.

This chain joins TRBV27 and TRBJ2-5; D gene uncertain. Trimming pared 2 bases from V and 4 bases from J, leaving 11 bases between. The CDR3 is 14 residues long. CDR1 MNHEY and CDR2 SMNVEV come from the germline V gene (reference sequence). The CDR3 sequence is CASSLLPGAETQYF. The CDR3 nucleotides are TGTGCCAGCAGTTTACTTCCTGGAGCAGAGACCCAGTACTTC.

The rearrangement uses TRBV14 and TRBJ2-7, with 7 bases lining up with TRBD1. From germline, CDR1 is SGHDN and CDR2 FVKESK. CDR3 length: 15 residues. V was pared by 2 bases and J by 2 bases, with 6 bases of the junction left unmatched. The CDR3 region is CASSQLPGQTYEQYF. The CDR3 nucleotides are TGTGCCAGCAGCCAACTTCCGGGACAGACCTACGAGCAGTACTTC. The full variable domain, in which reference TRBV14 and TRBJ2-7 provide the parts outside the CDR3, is EAGVTQFPSHSVIEKGQTVTLRCDPISGHDNLYWYRRVMGKEIKFLLHFVKESKQDESGMPNNRFLAERTGGTYSTLKVQPAELEDSGVYFCASSQLPGQTYEQYFGPGTRLTVT.

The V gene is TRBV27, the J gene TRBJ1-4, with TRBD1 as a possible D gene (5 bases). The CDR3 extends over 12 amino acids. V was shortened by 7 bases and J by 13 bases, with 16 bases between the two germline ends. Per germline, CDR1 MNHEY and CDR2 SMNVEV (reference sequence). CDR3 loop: CASMSTGDVLFF. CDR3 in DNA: TGTGCCAGCATGAGCACGGGGGACGTACTGTTTTTT.

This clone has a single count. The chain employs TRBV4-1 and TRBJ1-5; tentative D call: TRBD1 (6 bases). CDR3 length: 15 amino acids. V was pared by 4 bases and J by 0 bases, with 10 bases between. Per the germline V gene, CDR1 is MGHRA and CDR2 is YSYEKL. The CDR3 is CASSPQGSSNQPQHF. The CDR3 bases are TGCGCCAGCAGCCCCCAGGGGTCTAGCAATCAGCCCCAGCATTTT.

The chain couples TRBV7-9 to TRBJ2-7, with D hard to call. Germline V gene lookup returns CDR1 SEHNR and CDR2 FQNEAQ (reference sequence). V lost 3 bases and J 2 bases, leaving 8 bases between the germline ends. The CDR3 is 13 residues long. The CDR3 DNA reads TGTGCCAGCAGCTTTCTTGCGCCCTACGAGCAGTACTTC. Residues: CASSFLAPYEQYF.